This TCR beta chain originates from a study of technical replicates of blood from several donors. J was trimmed by 3 bases and V by 4 bases; bases with no gene match: 3. From germline, CDR1 is SQVTM and CDR2 ANQGSEA. CDR3 length equals 13 residues. This table comes from immunoSEQ multiplex PCR, and its TCRdb copy is limited to in-frame clones, with some not included. This table holds 50,000 or so clones, roughly nine tenths found once. Sample: PBMCs. The clonotype originates from a human donor in good health. Some clones in this sample may be carry-over from other donors' samples. The rearrangement links TRBV29-1 to TRBJ2-7; TRBD1 matches 10 bases. The DNA of the CDR3 is TGCAGCGTTGGTAGGACAGGGGGCTACGAGCAGTACTTC. The encoded protein is CSVGRTGGYEQYF.